These 16 T cell receptor beta chains share one sample of origin, sequenced in a study of T-cell reconstitution after alpha-beta-depleted transplantation in children. Unique molecular identifiers were used to barcode this TCRbeta library. TCRdb called the PCR reads again in MiXCR, with one record for every CDR3 protein. The sample consists of about a million distinct CDR3 sequences, roughly 31% of them appearing once. Sample: PBMCs, mostly from graft donor cells, taken 360 days after TCRalphabeta/CD19-depleted stem cell transplant. All receptors derive from a boy in the first two years of life who had a stem cell transplant for SCID, so the T cells may come from the graft donor.

This chain connects TRBV6-1 to TRBJ1-6; 7 nucleotides align to TRBD1. This CDR3 has 16 residues. V lost 8 bases and J lost 6; bases outside the gene matches: 13. Germline CDR1 is MNHNS and CDR2 is SASEGT. The CDR3: CASGVPGQSINSPLHF. The DNA for the CDR3 is TGTGCCAGCGGGGTACCGGGACAGTCAATTAATTCACCCCTCCACTTT.

The J gene is TRBJ2-7, the V gene TRBV5-6, with D perhaps given as TRBD1 or TRBD2 (5 bases each). The CDR3 totals 13 residues. CDR1 and CDR2 (germline): SGHDT, YYEEEE. V was pared by 3 bases and J by 5 bases, with 12 bases between. The CDR3: CASSWDPVDEQYF. For the CDR3, the DNA is TGTGCCAGCAGCTGGGACCCCGTGGACGAGCAGTACTTC.

The chain uses TRBV6-2 or TRBV6-3 and TRBJ2-2; D unclear. V lost 7 bases and J lost 5, with 11 bases in between. Germline-derived CDR1 and CDR2 are MNHEY and SVGEGT. This CDR3 has 13 amino acids. The CDR3 DNA reads as TGTGCCAGCATGGAAAGGGTTACCGGGGAGCTGTTTTTT. This translates into CASMERVTGELFF.

This clonotype was counted at least ten times. The CDR3 region is CSVEDHGQGGLYEQYF. Here the CDR3 DNA reads TGCAGCGTTGAAGATCACGGACAGGGTGGCCTGTACGAGCAGTACTTC. This chain joins TRBV29-1 and TRBJ2-7; 8 nucleotides agree with TRBD1. After removal of 0 bases from V and 4 bases from J, the junction contained 11 bases not matched to a gene. The CDR3 covers 16 residues. Germline V gene sequence: CDR1 SQVTM, CDR2 ANQGSEA.

This clonotype was observed a few times. The chain employs TRBV11-2 and TRBJ2-1, with TRBD2 matching 15 bases. With V trimmed by 4 bases and J by 6 bases, 13 bases remained unmatched. This CDR3 has 19 residues. Germline V gene data show CDR1 as SGHAT and CDR2 as FQNNGV. CDR3 protein: CASSSWTSGGARAFNEQFF. The CDR3 nucleotides read TGTGCCAGCAGCTCCTGGACTAGCGGGGGGGCCCGCGCCTTCAATGAGCAGTTCTTC.

The table lists this clonotype with a few counts. The chain couples TRBV20-1 to TRBJ2-3; D is ambiguous. V lost 0 bases to trimming and J lost 4 bases, with 11 bases between them. This CDR3 has 14 amino acids. The germline gives CDR1 DFQATT, CDR2 SNEGSKA (reference sequence). The CDR3: CSARDQGMSDTQYF. CDR3 bases: TGCAGTGCTAGAGATCAAGGGATGTCAGATACGCAGTATTTT.

This clonotype appeared a few times. The chain couples TRBV27 to TRBJ2-1, with TRBD2 as a possible D gene (5 bases). Between the trimmed V and J ends, which lost 1 base and 1 base, there was a span of 17 bases. There are 18 residues in the CDR3. Germline V gene data show CDR1 as MNHEY and CDR2 as SMNVEV (reference sequence). The CDR3 spells CASSLYPPARESYNEQFF. The CDR3 bases are TGTGCCAGCAGTTTATATCCCCCTGCTAGGGAGTCCTACAATGAGCAGTTCTTC.

This clonotype showed up just a few times. The rearrangement uses TRBV18 and TRBJ2-2; TRBD2 agrees at 13 bases. Germline assignment: CDR1 KGHSH and CDR2 LQKENI. This CDR3 has 18 amino acids. V gave up 3 bases and J gave up 0 bases; unmatched junction bases: 4. CDR3 protein: CASSPQLAGGPNTGELFF. CDR3 in DNA: TGTGCCAGCTCACCCCAACTAGCGGGGGGGCCGAACACCGGGGAGCTGTTTTTT.

This clonotype was found a few times. V usage is TRBV9 and J usage is TRBJ2-3; the D gene is possibly TRBD1 (6 bases). V lost 3 bases and J 5 bases, leaving 16 bases between the germline ends. CDR3 length: 15 residues. Per the germline V gene, CDR1 is SGDLS and CDR2 is YYNGEE. CDR3 nucleotide sequence: TGTGCCAGCAGCGGAGGAAGACAGGTTAAAGATACGCAGTATTTT. The encoded protein is CASSGGRQVKDTQYF.

The V and J genes are TRBV30 and TRBJ1-1, with D possibly being TRBD1 (6 bases). With 4 bases removed from V and 1 base from J, the gap between germline ends came to 13 bases. The germline V gene encodes CDR1 GTSNPN and CDR2 SVGIG (reference sequence). There are 14 residues in the CDR3. The CDR3 spells CAWNLGRGNTEAFF. CDR3 bases: TGTGCCTGGAATCTCGGCAGGGGGAACACTGAAGCTTTCTTT.

Many counts were recorded for this clonotype. The V call is TRBV20-1, the J call TRBJ1-1; no clear D. In germline, CDR1 is DFQATT, CDR2 SNEGSKA (reference sequence). This CDR3 is built from 11 residues. V was trimmed by 3 bases and J by 0 bases, leaving 2 bases between them. CDR3 in amino acids: CSASLNTEAFF. CDR3 DNA sequence: TGCAGTGCTAGTCTGAACACTGAAGCTTTCTTT.

In this sample, this clonotype turned up a few times. V gene TRBV5-1 combines with J gene TRBJ2-7; weak D call: TRBD1 (6 bases). Per the germline V gene, CDR1 is SGHRS and CDR2 is YFSETQ. V was cut by 0 bases and J by 7 bases, with 14 bases left in between. The CDR3 loop spans 14 amino acids. CDR3 nucleotide sequence: TGCGCCAGCAGCTTGGGGACAGTCCCATCGGAGCAGTACTTC. This gives the protein CASSLGTVPSEQYF.

The rearrangement uses TRBV12-3 or TRBV12-4 and TRBJ1-2; D not certain. V dropped 4 bases and J dropped 14 bases, with 14 bases sitting between them. CDR3 size: 11 residues. The CDR3 DNA follows: TGTGCCAGCAGTTCTCGGACCGAGTGGACCTTC. It specifies CASSSRTEWTF.

At least ten counts were recorded for this clonotype. The CDR3 is CAISGVGDTQYF. In DNA, the CDR3 is TGTGCCATCAGCGGGGTTGGGGATACGCAGTATTTT. This chain connects TRBV10-3 to TRBJ2-3; D is possibly TRBD2 (5 bases). Trimming cost V 6 bases and J 6 bases, with 10 bases left between them. This CDR3 contains 12 residues. The germline CDR1 and CDR2 sequences are ENHRY and SYGVKD.

This clonotype showed up just a few times. This sequence joins TRBV28 and TRBJ2-7, with 11 bases lining up with TRBD1. V was pared by 6 bases and J by 3 bases, with 7 bases of the junction left unmatched. The CDR3 runs to 15 residues. From germline, CDR1 is MDHEN and CDR2 SYDVKM. The CDR3 loop is CASRAGQGANYEQYF. The CDR3 DNA sequence: TGTGCCAGCAGAGCCGGACAGGGGGCTAACTACGAGCAGTACTTC.

This clonotype was seen only once. The chain combines TRBV18 with TRBJ2-7, with a possible D match to TRBD1 (6 bases). Germline V gene lookup returns CDR1 KGHSH and CDR2 LQKENI. V lost 3 bases to trimming and J lost 3 bases, with 12 bases between them. The CDR3 consists of 14 residues. CDR3 in amino acids: CASSPGQLFYEQYF. CDR3 bases: TGTGCCAGCTCACCGGGACAATTATTCTACGAGCAGTACTTC.